The clone carrying this T cell receptor beta chain was detected many times. This specimen comes from a study of cytomegalovirus exposure and HLA in healthy donors. The PCR made use of 60 Vbeta and 13 Jbeta primers. The protocol was immunoSEQ multiplex PCR, while the TCRdb copy is restricted to in-frame clones and leaves out a portion. Found here are 120,000 to 150,000 clones, 77% of them singletons; the top ten hold about 5.3%. Germline CDR1 is SEHNR and CDR2 is FQNEAQ (reference sequence). The CDR3 contains 14 residues. V gave up 1 base and J gave up 8 bases, with 14 bases separating them. This receptor was identified in a woman in her forties or fifties in good health and CMV-seronegative. The sample taken for sequencing was PBMCs. V usage is TRBV7-9 and J usage is TRBJ1-2; no reliable D call. The CDR3 loop is CASSLGIRYLGYTF. As DNA, the CDR3 is TGTGCCAGCAGCTTAGGCATTCGGTACCTCGGCTACACCTTC.